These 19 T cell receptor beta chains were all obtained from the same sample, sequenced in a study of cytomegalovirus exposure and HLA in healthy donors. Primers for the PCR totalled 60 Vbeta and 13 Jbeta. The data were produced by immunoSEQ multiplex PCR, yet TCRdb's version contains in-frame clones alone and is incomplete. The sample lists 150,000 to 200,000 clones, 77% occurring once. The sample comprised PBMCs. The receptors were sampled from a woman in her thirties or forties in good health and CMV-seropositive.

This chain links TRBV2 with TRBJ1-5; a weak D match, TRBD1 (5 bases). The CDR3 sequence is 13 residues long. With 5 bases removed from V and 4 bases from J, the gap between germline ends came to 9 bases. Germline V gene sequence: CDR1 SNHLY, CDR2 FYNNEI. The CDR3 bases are TGTGCCAGCAGTCTGCAGGGTAATCAGCCCCAGCATTTT. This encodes CASSLQGNQPQHF.

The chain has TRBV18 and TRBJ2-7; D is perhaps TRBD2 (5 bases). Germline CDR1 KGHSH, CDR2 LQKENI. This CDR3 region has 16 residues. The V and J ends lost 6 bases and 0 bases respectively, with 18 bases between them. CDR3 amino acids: CASSRTSTGNSYEQYF. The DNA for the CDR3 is TGTGCCAGCTCTCGAACTTCAACCGGGAACTCCTACGAGCAGTACTTC.

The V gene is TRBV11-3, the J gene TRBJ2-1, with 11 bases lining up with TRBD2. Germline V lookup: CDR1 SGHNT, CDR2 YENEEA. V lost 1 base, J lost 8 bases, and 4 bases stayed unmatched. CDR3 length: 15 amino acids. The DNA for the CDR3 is TGTGCCAGCAGCTTAGGACTAGCGGGACTCGATGAGCAGTTCTTC. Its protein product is CASSLGLAGLDEQFF.

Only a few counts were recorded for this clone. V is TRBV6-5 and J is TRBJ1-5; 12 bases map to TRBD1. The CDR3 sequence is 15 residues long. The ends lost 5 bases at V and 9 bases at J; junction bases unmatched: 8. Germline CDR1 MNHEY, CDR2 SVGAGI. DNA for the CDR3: TGTGCCAGCAGTCCCGGGACAGGGGGCTTTCGGCCCCAGCATTTT. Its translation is CASSPGTGGFRPQHF.

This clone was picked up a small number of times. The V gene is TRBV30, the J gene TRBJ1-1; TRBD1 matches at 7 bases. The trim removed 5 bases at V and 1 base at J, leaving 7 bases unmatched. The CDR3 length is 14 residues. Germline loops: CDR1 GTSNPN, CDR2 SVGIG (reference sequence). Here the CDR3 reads CAWGWDRSNTEAFF. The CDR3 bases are TGTGCCTGGGGATGGGACAGATCGAACACTGAAGCTTTCTTT.

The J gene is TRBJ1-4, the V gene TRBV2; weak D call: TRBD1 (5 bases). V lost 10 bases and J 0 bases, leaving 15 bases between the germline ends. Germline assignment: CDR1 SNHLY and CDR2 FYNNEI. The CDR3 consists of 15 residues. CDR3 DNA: TGTGCCACTCGGGGGGAATCTGCAACTAATGAAAAACTGTTTTTT. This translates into CATRGESATNEKLFF.

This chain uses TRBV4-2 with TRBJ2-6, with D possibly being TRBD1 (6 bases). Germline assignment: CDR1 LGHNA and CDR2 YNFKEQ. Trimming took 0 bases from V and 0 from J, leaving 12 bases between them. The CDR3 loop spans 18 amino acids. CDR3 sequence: CASSQEGGHFSGANVLTF. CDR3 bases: TGTGCCAGCAGCCAAGAAGGGGGACACTTCTCTGGGGCCAACGTCCTGACTTTC.

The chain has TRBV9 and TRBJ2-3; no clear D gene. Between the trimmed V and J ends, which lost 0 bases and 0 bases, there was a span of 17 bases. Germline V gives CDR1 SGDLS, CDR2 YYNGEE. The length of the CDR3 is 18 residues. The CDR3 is CASSVGVESTTSTDTQYF. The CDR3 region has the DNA TGTGCCAGCAGCGTAGGTGTGGAGTCTACCACTAGCACAGATACGCAGTATTTT. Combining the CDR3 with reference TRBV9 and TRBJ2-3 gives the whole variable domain DSGVTQTPKHLITATGQRVTLRCSPRSGDLSVYWYQQSLDQGLQFLIQYYNGEERAKGNILERFSAQQFPDLHSELNLSSLELGDSALYFCASSVGVESTTSTDTQYFGPGTRLTVL.

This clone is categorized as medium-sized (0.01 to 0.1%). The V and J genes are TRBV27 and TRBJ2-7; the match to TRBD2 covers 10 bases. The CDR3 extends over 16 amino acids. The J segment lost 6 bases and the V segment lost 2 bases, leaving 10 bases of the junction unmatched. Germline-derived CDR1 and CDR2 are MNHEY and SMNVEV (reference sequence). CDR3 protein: CASSLEGSGRLGEQYF. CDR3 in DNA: TGTGCCAGCAGTTTAGAGGGTAGCGGGAGGCTGGGCGAGCAGTACTTC.

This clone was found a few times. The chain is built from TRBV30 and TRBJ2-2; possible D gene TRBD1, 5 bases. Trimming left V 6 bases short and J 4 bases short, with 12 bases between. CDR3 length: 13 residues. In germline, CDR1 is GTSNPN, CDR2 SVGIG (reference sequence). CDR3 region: CACRAMGTGELFF. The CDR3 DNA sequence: TGTGCCTGCAGGGCGATGGGCACCGGGGAGCTGTTTTTT.

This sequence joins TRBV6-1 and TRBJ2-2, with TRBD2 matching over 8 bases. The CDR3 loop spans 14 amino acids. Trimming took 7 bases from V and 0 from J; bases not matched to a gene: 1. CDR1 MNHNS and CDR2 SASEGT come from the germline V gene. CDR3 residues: CASKGLANTGELFF. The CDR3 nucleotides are TGTGCCAGCAAGGGACTAGCGAACACCGGGGAGCTGTTTTTT.

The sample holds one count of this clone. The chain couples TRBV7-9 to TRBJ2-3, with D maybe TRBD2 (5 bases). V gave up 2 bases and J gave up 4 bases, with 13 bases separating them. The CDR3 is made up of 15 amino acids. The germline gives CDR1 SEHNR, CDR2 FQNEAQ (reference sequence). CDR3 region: CASSLQPAGADTQYF. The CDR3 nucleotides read TGTGCCAGCAGCTTACAACCCGCCGGGGCAGATACGCAGTATTTT.

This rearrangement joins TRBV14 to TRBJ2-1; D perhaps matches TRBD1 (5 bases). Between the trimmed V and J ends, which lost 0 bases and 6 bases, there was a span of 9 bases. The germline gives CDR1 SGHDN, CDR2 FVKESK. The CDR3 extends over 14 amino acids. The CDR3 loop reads CASSQENRGNEQFF. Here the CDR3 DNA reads TGTGCCAGCAGCCAAGAAAATAGGGGCAATGAGCAGTTCTTC.

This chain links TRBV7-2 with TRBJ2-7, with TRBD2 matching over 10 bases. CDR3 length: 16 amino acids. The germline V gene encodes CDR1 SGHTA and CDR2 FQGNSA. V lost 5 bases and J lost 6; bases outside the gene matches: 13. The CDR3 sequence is CASSPRTSGFRVEQYF. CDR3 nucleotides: TGTGCCAGCAGCCCACGGACTAGCGGTTTCAGGGTCGAGCAGTACTTC. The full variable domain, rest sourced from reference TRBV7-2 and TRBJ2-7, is GAGVSQSPSNKVTEKGKDVELRCDPISGHTALYWYRQSLGQGLEFLIYFQGNSAPDKSGLPSDRFSAERTGGSVSTLTIQRTQQEDSAVYLCASSPRTSGFRVEQYFGPGTRLTVT.

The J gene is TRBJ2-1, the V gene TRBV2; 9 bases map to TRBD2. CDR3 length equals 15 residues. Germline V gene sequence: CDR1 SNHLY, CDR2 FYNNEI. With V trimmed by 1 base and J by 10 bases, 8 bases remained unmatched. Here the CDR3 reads CASSEEAGGPEEQFF. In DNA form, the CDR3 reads TGTGCCAGCAGTGAAGAGGCGGGGGGGCCTGAAGAGCAGTTCTTC.

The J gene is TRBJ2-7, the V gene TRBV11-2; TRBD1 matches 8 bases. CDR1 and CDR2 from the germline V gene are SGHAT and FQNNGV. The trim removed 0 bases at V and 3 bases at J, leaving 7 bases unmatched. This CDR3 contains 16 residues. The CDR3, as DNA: TGTGCCAGCAGCTTAGATTACAGGGGGGCTATCTACGAGCAGTACTTC. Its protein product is CASSLDYRGAIYEQYF.

In DNA, the CDR3 is TGCAGCGTTGGGGGACTTAGCGGGGGGGCCACAGATACGCAGTATTTT. Amino acid sequence: CSVGGLSGGATDTQYF. V and J are TRBV29-1 and TRBJ2-3; 11 bases fit TRBD2. Germline-derived CDR1 and CDR2 are SQVTM and ANQGSEA. With V trimmed by 4 bases and J by 2 bases, 8 bases remained unmatched. The CDR3 contains 16 residues.

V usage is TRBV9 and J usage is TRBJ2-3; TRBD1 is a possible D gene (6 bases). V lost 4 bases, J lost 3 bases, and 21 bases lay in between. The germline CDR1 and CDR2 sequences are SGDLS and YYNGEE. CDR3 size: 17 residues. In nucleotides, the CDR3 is TGTGCCAGCAGCCCTCTCTCGAGGTTGGGGGCGACAGATACGCAGTATTTT. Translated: CASSPLSRLGATDTQYF.

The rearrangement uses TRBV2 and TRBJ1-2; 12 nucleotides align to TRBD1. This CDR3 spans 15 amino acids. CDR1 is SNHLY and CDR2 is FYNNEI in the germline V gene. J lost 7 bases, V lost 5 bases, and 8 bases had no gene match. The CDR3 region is CASSLQSGQGAGYTF. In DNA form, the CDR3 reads TGTGCCAGCAGTCTTCAATCGGGACAGGGGGCTGGCTACACCTTC.